Here is one T cell receptor beta chain with its context. Its target is not known. These data come from a study of identifying expanded T cells in peripheral blood. The assay was immunoSEQ multiplex PCR, and TCRdb's table has in-frame clones only and misses some. In the table there are about 78,000 clones, 84% of which are singletons. The CDR3 contains 13 residues. With 0 bases removed from V and 7 bases from J, the gap between germline ends came to 7 bases. Germline V gives CDR1 SGHAT, CDR2 FQNNGV. No infections or other immune events were documented during collection. Findings and caveats of the study: Two-week clone count variance significantly increased as total template count grew. Over approximately two and four weeks, about 15 and 19 clones changed, versus 1.2 between replicates.

V gene TRBV11-2 combines with J gene TRBJ2-1; no clear D gene. The clonotype originates from a person aged 18 to 69 in good health. The specimen sequenced was blood. The CDR3 DNA sequence: TGTGCCAGCAGCTTAGATCCCCGGAATGAGCAGTTCTTC. As protein: CASSLDPRNEQFF.